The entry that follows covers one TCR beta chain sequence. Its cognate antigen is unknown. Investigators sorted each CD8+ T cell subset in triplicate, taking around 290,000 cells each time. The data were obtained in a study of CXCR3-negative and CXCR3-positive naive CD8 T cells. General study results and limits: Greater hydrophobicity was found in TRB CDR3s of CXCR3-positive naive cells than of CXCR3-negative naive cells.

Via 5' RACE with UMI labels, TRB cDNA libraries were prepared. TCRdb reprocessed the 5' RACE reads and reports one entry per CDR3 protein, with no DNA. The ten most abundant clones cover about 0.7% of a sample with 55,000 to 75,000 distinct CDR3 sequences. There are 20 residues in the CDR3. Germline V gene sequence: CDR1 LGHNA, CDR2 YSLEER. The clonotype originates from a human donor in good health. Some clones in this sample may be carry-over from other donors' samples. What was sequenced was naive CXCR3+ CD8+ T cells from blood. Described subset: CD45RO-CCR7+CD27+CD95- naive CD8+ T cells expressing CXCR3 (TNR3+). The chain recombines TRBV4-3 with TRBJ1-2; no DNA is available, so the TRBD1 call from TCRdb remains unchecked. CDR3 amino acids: CASSQDLFGTGEFPNYGYTF.